Each of the 16 T cell receptor beta chains below was sequenced from the same sample in a study of OX40 agonist ivuxolimab in advanced cancers. The method was immunoSEQ multiplex PCR; TCRdb's version includes in-frame clones alone and lacks a portion of them. The profile shows 80,000 to 95,000 clones, roughly 90% of them singletons. The material sequenced was CD4+ or CD8+ T cells sorted from blood, taken in a trial of the OX40 agonist ivuxolimab. Receptors were obtained from an adult with an advanced solid tumor such as melanoma, head and neck, liver or kidney cancer.

The chain couples TRBV6-5 to TRBJ1-1; D is undetermined. The CDR3 spans 13 residues. The V gene lost 6 bases and the J gene lost 3 bases, with 11 bases spanning the gap. CDR1 is MNHEY, CDR2 SVGAGI, per germline. The CDR3, as DNA: TGTGCCAGCAGGATACAGTCTTACACTGAAGCTTTCTTT. Amino acids: CASRIQSYTEAFF.

The chain employs TRBV5-1 and TRBJ2-1; 11 bases line up with TRBD2. The CDR3 sequence is 17 residues long. V gave up 0 bases and J gave up 0 bases; unmatched junction bases: 2. Per germline, CDR1 SGHRS and CDR2 YFSETQ. In DNA, the CDR3 is TGCGCCAGCAGCTTGGAGGGACTAGCGGACTCCTACAATGAGCAGTTCTTC. It translates to CASSLEGLADSYNEQFF.

The count of this clone is one. The chain combines TRBV6-6 with TRBJ2-7; 10 positions match TRBD2. The length of the CDR3 is 15 residues. The V gene's germline CDR1 is MNHNY and CDR2 SVGAGI (reference sequence). With 6 bases clipped from V and 2 bases from J, the junction kept 7 bases outside the gene matches. In DNA form, the CDR3 reads TGTGCCAGCAGATCTATAGCGGGAGGTCCCTACGAGCAGTACTTC. It specifies CASRSIAGGPYEQYF.

The CDR3 loop is CASQRKEGIFYEQYF. CDR3 coding DNA: TGTGCCAGCCAGAGGAAGGAAGGCATTTTCTACGAGCAGTACTTC. The chain has TRBV6-5 and TRBJ2-7; no definite D call. Trimming took off 8 bases at V and 3 bases at J, with 20 bases between the two ends. CDR3 length: 15 residues. The germline gives CDR1 MNHEY, CDR2 SVGAGI.

This clone was recorded once. The chain recombines TRBV6-5 with TRBJ2-7; 8 positions agree with TRBD2. CDR3 size: 14 residues. With V trimmed by 7 bases and J by 5 bases, 10 bases remained unmatched. The germline V gene has CDR1 MNHEY and CDR2 SVGAGI. The CDR3 loop reads CASKPAGVGNEQYF. The CDR3 nucleotides read TGTGCCAGCAAGCCAGCGGGAGTGGGAAACGAGCAGTACTTC.

The chain has TRBV5-1 and TRBJ1-2, with no clear D. The CDR3 spans 14 residues. CDR1 is SGHRS and CDR2 is YFSETQ in the germline V gene. V was clipped by 0 bases and J by 2 bases, with 8 bases between them. The CDR3 region is CASSLGGNNYGYTF. In nucleotides, the CDR3 is TGCGCCAGCAGCTTGGGCGGCAACAACTATGGCTACACCTTC.

The chain combines TRBV29-1 with TRBJ1-2, with TRBD1 as a possible D gene (6 bases). V was cut by 1 base and J by 13 bases, with 13 bases left in between. CDR1 and CDR2 from the germline V gene are SQVTM and ANQGSEA. CDR3 length: 11 residues. DNA for the CDR3: TGCAGCGTTGAAGTCAACAGGGAAGGCACCTTC. This sequence encodes CSVEVNREGTF.

The chain links TRBV7-9 to TRBJ1-1, with unresolved D. V shed 5 bases and J shed 5 bases, with 15 bases lying between them. CDR1 and CDR2 from the germline V gene are SEHNR and FQNEAQ (reference sequence). This CDR3 is 14 amino acids long. CDR3 nucleotides: TGTGCCAGCAGCGTGATTGGGGTCGGAACTGAAGCTTTCTTT. Translated, it gives CASSVIGVGTEAFF. The full variable domain, in which reference TRBV7-9 and TRBJ1-1 provide the parts outside the CDR3, is DTGVSQNPRHKITKRGQNVTFRCDPISEHNRLYWYRQTLGQGPEFLTYFQNEAQLEKSRLLSDRFSAERPKGSFSTLEIQRTEQGDSAMYLCASSVIGVGTEAFFGQGTRLTVV.

The chain recombines TRBV5-1 with TRBJ2-5; the match to TRBD2 covers 11 bases. The germline V gene encodes CDR1 SGHRS and CDR2 YFSETQ. The CDR3 length is 14 residues. V dropped 4 bases and J dropped 2; count of bases not matched to a gene: 1. CDR3 in amino acids: CASSVAGGQETQYF. The CDR3 bases are TGCGCCAGCAGCGTAGCGGGGGGGCAAGAGACCCAGTACTTC.

The CDR3 DNA sequence: TGTGCCTGGAGTCAGAGAGATAATTCACCCCTCCACTTT. Its protein product is CAWSQRDNSPLHF. This chain connects TRBV30 to TRBJ1-6; D is unresolved. This CDR3 is built from 13 residues. V lost 2 bases and J lost 5, with 7 bases in between. The germline V gene encodes CDR1 GTSNPN and CDR2 SVGIG (reference sequence).

This chain connects TRBV4-3 to TRBJ1-5; TRBD1 matches at 7 bases. The CDR3 is 15 residues long. Germline V gene data show CDR1 as LGHNA and CDR2 as YSLEER. Losses at the gene ends were 2 bases for V and 4 bases for J; bases not matched to a gene: 5. CDR3 protein: CASSQMAGGNQPQHF. As DNA, the CDR3 is TGCGCCAGCAGCCAAATGGCAGGGGGAAATCAGCCCCAGCATTTT.

The chain couples TRBV5-6 to TRBJ1-6; D is unclear. Per germline, CDR1 SGHDT and CDR2 YYEEEE. The CDR3 covers 16 residues. V lost 0 bases and J lost 5, with 12 bases in between. This CDR3 is CASSLGSWQDNSPLHF. The CDR3 coding sequence is TGTGCCAGCAGCTTGGGTAGTTGGCAAGATAATTCACCCCTCCACTTT.

About this clone itself: Other DNA sequences in this sample translate to the same CDR3. CDR3 in amino acids: CASSPGEETQYF. The CDR3 region has the DNA TGTGCCAGCTCACCAGGGGAGGAGACCCAGTACTTC. The chain recombines TRBV18 with TRBJ2-5; perhaps TRBD2 as D (5 bases). The CDR3 runs to 12 residues. Germline assignment: CDR1 KGHSH and CDR2 LQKENI. The ends were cut back, 2 bases at V and 5 bases at J, with 6 bases in the middle.

This clone was counted between two and nine times. This chain connects TRBV29-1 to TRBJ2-1; 12 nucleotides match TRBD2. This CDR3 is built from 14 residues. CDR1 is SQVTM and CDR2 is ANQGSEA in the germline V gene. J gave up 12 bases and V 2 bases, and 8 bases lay outside the gene matches. DNA of the CDR3: TGCAGCGTTGAAAGGTCTAGCGGGAGGGAGAGGCAGTTCTTC. Translation gives CSVERSSGRERQFF.

V and J are TRBV20-1 and TRBJ1-2; D possibly corresponds to TRBD1 (6 bases). V lost 6 bases to trimming and J lost 5 bases, with 10 bases between them. Germline CDR1 is DFQATT and CDR2 is SNEGSKA (reference sequence). The CDR3 loop spans 11 amino acids. CDR3 sequence: CSAGQQYGYTF. The CDR3 region has the DNA TGCAGTGCAGGACAGCAGTATGGCTACACCTTC.

This clone has a single count. The chain couples TRBV5-5 to TRBJ1-2; D might be TRBD1 (6 bases). V was cut by 1 base and J by 4 bases, with 11 bases left in between. This CDR3 comprises 14 residues. CDR1 and CDR2 from the germline V gene are SGHKS and YYEKEE (reference sequence). The chain's CDR3 is CASSLSRDTYGYTF. The DNA for the CDR3 is TGTGCCAGCAGCTTGAGTCGGGACACCTATGGCTACACCTTC. The whole variable domain, remainder taken from reference TRBV5-5 and TRBJ1-2, is DAGVTQSPTHLIKTRGQQVTLRCSPISGHKSVSWYQQVLGQGPQFIFQYYEKEERGRGNFPDRFSARQFPNYSSELNVNALLLGDSALYLCASSLSRDTYGYTFGSGTRLTVV.